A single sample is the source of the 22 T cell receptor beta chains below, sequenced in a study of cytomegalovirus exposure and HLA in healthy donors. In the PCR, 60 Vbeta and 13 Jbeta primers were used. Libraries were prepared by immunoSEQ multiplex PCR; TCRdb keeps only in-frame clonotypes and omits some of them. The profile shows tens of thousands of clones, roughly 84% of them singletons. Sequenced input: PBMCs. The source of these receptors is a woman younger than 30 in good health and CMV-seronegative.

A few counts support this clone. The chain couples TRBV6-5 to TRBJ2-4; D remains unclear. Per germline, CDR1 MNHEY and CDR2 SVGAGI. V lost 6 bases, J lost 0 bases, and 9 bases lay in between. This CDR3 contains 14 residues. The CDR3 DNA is TGTGCCAGCAGACATACGGGAGCCAAAAACATTCAGTACTTC. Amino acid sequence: CASRHTGAKNIQYF.

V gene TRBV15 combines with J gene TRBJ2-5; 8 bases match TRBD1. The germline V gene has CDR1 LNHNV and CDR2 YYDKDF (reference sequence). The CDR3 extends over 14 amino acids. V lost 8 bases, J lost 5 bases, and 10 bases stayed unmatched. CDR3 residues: CATQGAFGRETQYF. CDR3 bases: TGTGCCACCCAGGGGGCCTTCGGGCGGGAGACCCAGTACTTC.

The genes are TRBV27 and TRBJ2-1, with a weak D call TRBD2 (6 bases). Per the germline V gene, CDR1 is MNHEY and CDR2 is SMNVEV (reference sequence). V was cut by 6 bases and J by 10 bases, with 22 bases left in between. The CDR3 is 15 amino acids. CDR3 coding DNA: TGTGCCAGCAGGGCGGGCGGGGCGGCCCAGGTCGAGCAGTTCTTC. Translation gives CASRAGGAAQVEQFF.

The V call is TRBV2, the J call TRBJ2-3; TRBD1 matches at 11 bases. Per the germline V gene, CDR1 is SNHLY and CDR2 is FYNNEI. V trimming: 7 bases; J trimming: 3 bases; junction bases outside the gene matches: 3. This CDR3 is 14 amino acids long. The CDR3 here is CASMGQGGTDTQYF. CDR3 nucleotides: TGTGCCAGCATGGGACAGGGGGGAACAGATACGCAGTATTTT.

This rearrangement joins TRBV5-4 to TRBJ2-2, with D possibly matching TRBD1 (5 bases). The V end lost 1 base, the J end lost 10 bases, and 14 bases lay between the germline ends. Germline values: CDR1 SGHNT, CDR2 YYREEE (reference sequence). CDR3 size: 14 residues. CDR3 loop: CASSLRGRAKELFF. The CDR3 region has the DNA TGTGCCAGCAGCTTGCGCGGCAGGGCAAAGGAGCTGTTTTTT.

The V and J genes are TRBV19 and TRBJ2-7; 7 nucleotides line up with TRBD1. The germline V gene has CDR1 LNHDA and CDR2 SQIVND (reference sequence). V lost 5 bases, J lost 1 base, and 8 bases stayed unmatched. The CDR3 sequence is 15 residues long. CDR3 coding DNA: TGTGCCAGTAGTCTATCCGGACAGGTATCCTACGAGCAGTACTTC. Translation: CASSLSGQVSYEQYF.

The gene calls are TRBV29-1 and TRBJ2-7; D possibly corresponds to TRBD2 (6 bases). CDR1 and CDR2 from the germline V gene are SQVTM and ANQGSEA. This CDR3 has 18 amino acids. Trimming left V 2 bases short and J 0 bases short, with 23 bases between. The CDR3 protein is CSVELGTRIGRDSYEQYF. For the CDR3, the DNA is TGCAGCGTTGAATTGGGGACCCGGATAGGGCGGGACTCCTACGAGCAGTACTTC.

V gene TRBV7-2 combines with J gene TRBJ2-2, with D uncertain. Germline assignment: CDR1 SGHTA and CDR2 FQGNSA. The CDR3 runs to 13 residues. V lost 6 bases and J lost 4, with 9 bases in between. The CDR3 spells CASRSPGTGELFF. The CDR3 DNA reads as TGTGCCAGCAGATCTCCCGGCACCGGGGAGCTGTTTTTT.

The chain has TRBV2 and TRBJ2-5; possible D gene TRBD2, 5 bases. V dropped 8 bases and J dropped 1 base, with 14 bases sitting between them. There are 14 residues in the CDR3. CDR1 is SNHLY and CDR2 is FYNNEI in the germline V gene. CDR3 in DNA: TGTGCCAGCCAAGGTGGGAGCGGCCAAGAGACCCAGTACTTC. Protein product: CASQGGSGQETQYF.

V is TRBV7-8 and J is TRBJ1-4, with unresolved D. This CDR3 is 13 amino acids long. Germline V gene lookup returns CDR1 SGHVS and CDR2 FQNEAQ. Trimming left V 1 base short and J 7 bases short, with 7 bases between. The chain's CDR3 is CASSLDRGEKLFF. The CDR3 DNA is TGTGCCAGCAGCTTAGACCGGGGTGAAAAACTGTTTTTT.

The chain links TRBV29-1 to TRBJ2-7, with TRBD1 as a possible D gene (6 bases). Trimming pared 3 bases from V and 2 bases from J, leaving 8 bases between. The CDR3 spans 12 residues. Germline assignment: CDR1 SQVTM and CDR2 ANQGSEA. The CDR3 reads CSVEGAPYEQYF. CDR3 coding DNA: TGCAGCGTTGAGGGGGCTCCCTACGAGCAGTACTTC.

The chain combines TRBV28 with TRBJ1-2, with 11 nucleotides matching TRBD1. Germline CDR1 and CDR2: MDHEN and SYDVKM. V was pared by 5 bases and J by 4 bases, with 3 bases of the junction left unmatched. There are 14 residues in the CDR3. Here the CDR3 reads CASSRDRGFYGYTF. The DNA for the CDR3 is TGTGCCAGCAGTAGGGACAGGGGGTTCTATGGCTACACCTTC.

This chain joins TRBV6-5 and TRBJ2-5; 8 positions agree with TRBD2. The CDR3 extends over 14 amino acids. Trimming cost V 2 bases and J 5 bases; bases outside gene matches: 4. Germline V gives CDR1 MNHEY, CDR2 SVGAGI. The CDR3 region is CASSYAGGGETQYF. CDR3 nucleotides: TGTGCCAGCAGTTACGCGGGGGGTGGGGAGACCCAGTACTTC.

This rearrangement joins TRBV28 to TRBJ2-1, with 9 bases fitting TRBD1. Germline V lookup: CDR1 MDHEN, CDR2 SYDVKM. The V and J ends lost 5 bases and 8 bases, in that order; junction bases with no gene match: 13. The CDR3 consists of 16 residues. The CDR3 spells CASSTGQGPPVDEQFF. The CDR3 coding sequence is TGTGCCAGCAGTACCGGACAGGGGCCGCCGGTTGATGAGCAGTTCTTC.

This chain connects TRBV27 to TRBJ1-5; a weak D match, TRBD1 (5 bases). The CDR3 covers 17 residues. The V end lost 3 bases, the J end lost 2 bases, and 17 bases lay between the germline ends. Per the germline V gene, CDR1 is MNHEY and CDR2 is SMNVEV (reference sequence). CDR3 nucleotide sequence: TGTGCCAGCAGTTTCCGGAGGGGAAGAAGGGGCAATCAGCCCCAGCATTTT. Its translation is CASSFRRGRRGNQPQHF.

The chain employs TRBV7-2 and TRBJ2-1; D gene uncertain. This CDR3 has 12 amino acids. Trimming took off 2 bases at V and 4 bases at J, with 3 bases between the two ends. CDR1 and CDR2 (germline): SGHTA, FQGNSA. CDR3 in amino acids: CASSLPYNEQFF. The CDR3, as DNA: TGTGCCAGCAGCTTACCATACAATGAGCAGTTCTTC.

CDR3 bases: TGTGCCTGGACCCTAGCGGGCCTGTCCTACGAGCAGTACTTC. Translated, it gives CAWTLAGLSYEQYF. This chain joins TRBV30 and TRBJ2-7; TRBD2 aligns across 8 bases. Germline values: CDR1 GTSNPN, CDR2 SVGIG (reference sequence). After removal of 4 bases from V and 1 base from J, the junction contained 6 bases not matched to a gene. The CDR3 contains 14 residues.

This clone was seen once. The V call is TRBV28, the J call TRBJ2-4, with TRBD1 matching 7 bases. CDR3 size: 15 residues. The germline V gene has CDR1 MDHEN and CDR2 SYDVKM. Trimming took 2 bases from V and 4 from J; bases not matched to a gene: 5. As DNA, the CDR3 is TGTGCCAGCAGTTTACACCGGGACAGAAAAAACATTCAGTACTTC. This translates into CASSLHRDRKNIQYF.

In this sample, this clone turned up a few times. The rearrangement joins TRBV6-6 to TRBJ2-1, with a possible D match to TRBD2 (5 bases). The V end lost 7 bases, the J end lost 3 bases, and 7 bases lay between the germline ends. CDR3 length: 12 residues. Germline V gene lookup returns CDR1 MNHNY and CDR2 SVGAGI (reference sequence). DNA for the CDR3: TGTGCCAGCACGGGGAACTACAATGAGCAGTTCTTC. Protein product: CASTGNYNEQFF.

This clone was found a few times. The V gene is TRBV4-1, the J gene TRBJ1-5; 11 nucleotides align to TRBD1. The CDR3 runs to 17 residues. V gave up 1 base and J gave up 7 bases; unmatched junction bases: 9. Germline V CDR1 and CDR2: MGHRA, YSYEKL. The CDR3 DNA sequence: TGCGCCAGCAGCCAAGTCTCCCGGGACAGGGGGAAACAGCCCCAGCATTTT. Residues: CASSQVSRDRGKQPQHF.

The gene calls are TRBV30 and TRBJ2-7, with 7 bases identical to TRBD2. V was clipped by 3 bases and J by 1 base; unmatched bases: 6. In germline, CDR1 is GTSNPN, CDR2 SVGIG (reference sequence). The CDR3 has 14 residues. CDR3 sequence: CAWRFGGGSYEQYF. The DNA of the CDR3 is TGTGCCTGGAGATTTGGGGGGGGTTCCTACGAGCAGTACTTC.

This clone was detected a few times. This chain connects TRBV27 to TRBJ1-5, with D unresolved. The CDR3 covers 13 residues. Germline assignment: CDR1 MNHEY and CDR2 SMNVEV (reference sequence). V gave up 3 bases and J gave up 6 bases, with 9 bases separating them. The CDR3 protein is CASSLRVGQPQHF. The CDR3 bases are TGTGCCAGCAGTTTGAGGGTTGGTCAGCCCCAGCATTTT.